Presented here are 18 T cell receptor beta chains from one specimen sequenced in a study of blood T cell repertoires in COVID-19. Measured with immunoSEQ multiplex PCR; TCRdb has only the in-frame clones, and not every one. The sample has roughly 72,000 clones; 80% are singletons. Sequenced material: peripheral blood. These receptors came from a man aged 70 or older who had recovered from COVID-19.

The CDR3 is CATSGDRAYEQYF. The CDR3 DNA sequence: TGTGCCACCAGTGGAGACAGAGCCTACGAGCAGTACTTC. The chain employs TRBV24-1 and TRBJ2-7; D might be TRBD1 (5 bases). This CDR3 has 13 residues. The V gene lost 5 bases and the J gene lost 2 bases, with 9 bases spanning the gap. Germline V gene sequence: CDR1 KGHDR, CDR2 SFDVKD.

The chain joins TRBV6-5 to TRBJ1-6, with 10 bases matching TRBD1. The CDR3 has 14 residues. Germline values: CDR1 MNHEY, CDR2 SVGAGI. V was clipped by 10 bases and J by 9 bases; unmatched bases: 9. DNA for the CDR3: TGTGCCACCCTAAACCGGGACAGGGGTTCACCCCTCCACTTT. It encodes CATLNRDRGSPLHF.

This clone appeared many times. The V gene is TRBV6-4, the J gene TRBJ2-3; D is perhaps TRBD1 (7 bases). Germline V gene data show CDR1 as MRHNA and CDR2 as SNTAGT. The V end was cut by 0 bases, the J end by 2 bases, with 12 bases between. The CDR3 loop spans 16 amino acids. CDR3 DNA sequence: TGTGCCAGCAGTGACTCGCAGGGGGGTCCCACAGATACGCAGTATTTT. Translating it yields CASSDSQGGPTDTQYF.

This rearrangement joins TRBV19 to TRBJ1-3, with 9 bases that match TRBD1. V lost 8 bases to trimming and J lost 0 bases; unmatched junction nucleotides: 5. Germline V gene data show CDR1 as LNHDA and CDR2 as SQIVND (reference sequence). The CDR3 has 15 amino acids. CDR3 loop: CASADRGFSGNTIYF. The CDR3 DNA is TGTGCCAGTGCGGACAGGGGATTCTCTGGAAACACCATATATTTT. The full variable domain, completed using reference TRBV19 and TRBJ1-3, is DGGITQSPKYLFRKEGQNVTLSCEQNLNHDAMYWYRQDPGQGLRLIYYSQIVNDFQKGDIAEGYSVSREKKESFPLTVTSAQKNPTAFYLCASADRGFSGNTIYFGEGSWLTVV.

In DNA form, the CDR3 reads TGTGCCAGCAGCCAGGAAGGGGACACTGAAGCTTTCTTT. This gives the protein CASSQEGDTEAFF. This chain uses TRBV4-2 with TRBJ1-1; weak D call: TRBD1 (5 bases). The V gene lost 3 bases and the J gene lost 3 bases, with 8 bases spanning the gap. Germline V gives CDR1 LGHNA, CDR2 YNFKEQ. The CDR3 runs to 13 residues.

The chain uses TRBV5-6 and TRBJ2-2; D not resolved. Per germline, CDR1 SGHDT and CDR2 YYEEEE. Trimming removed 0 bases at V and 0 bases at J, with 15 bases between. The CDR3 runs to 18 residues. The CDR3 nucleotides are TGTGCCAGCAGCTTGGAGAAGGCCCCCGCGGCGAACACCGGGGAGCTGTTTTTT. This gives the protein CASSLEKAPAANTGELFF. The full variable domain, in which reference TRBV5-6 and TRBJ2-2 provide the parts outside the CDR3, is DAGVTQSPTHLIKTRGQQVTLRCSPKSGHDTVSWYQQALGQGPQFIFQYYEEEERQRGNFPDRFSGHQFPNYSSELNVNALLLGDSALYLCASSLEKAPAANTGELFFGEGSRLTVL.

V and J are TRBV6-2 or TRBV6-3 and TRBJ2-5; 7 bases map to TRBD1. Germline CDR1 MNHEY, CDR2 SVGEGT. V gave up 5 bases and J gave up 10 bases; unmatched junction bases: 7. The CDR3 has 12 residues. The DNA for the CDR3 is TGTGCCAGCAGTCGACAGGGTGGTAACCAGTACTTC. This encodes CASSRQGGNQYF.

The chain employs TRBV30 and TRBJ2-7; 9 bases align to TRBD2. Germline V gene lookup returns CDR1 GTSNPN and CDR2 SVGIG (reference sequence). V trimming: 2 bases; J trimming: 2 bases; junction bases outside the gene matches: 4. CDR3 length: 14 residues. CDR3 nucleotides: TGTGCCTGGAGTCCGGGACTAGCCCCCTACGAGCAGTACTTC. Protein: CAWSPGLAPYEQYF. The entire variable domain, with the rest obtained from reference TRBV30 and TRBJ2-7, is as follows: SQTIHQWPATLVQPVGSPLSLECTVEGTSNPNLYWYRQAAGRGLQLLFYSVGIGQISSEVPQNLSASRPQDRQFILSSKKLLLSDSGFYLCAWSPGLAPYEQYFGPGTRLTVT.

V is TRBV6-1 and J is TRBJ1-1, with 8 bases identical to TRBD1. This CDR3 spans 14 amino acids. The germline CDR1 and CDR2 sequences are MNHNS and SASEGT. The ends lost 3 bases at V and 12 bases at J; junction bases unmatched: 12. CDR3 bases: TGTGCCAGCAGTGACCACCCCGGCGGGGACAGGTCTTTCTTT. Translating gives CASSDHPGGDRSFF.

The chain links TRBV11-2 to TRBJ1-6; TRBD1 is a possible D gene (6 bases). This CDR3 comprises 15 residues. V lost 4 bases and J 7 bases, leaving 14 bases between the germline ends. Germline CDR1 is SGHAT and CDR2 is FQNNGV. CDR3 protein: CASSSRGRLNSPLHF. CDR3 sequence (DNA): TGTGCCAGCAGCTCCAGGGGACGATTGAATTCACCCCTCCACTTT.

This clone was recorded only once. The V call is TRBV5-8, the J call TRBJ1-2; D unclear. The V gene's germline CDR1 is SGHTS and CDR2 YDEGEE. CDR3 length equals 13 residues. V was shortened by 1 base and J by 6 bases, with 10 bases between the two germline ends. The CDR3 coding sequence is TGTGCCAGCAGCTTGCGACTAAGGAATGGCTACACCTTC. It is translated as CASSLRLRNGYTF.

The chain combines TRBV7-9 with TRBJ2-1; D unresolved. V dropped 5 bases and J dropped 5 bases, with 10 bases sitting between them. There are 13 residues in the CDR3. Germline V gene data show CDR1 as SEHNR and CDR2 as FQNEAQ (reference sequence). CDR3 bases: TGTGCCAGCAGCGGTAGTTCTCACAATGAGCAGTTCTTC. Translation gives CASSGSSHNEQFF. Using reference TRBV7-9 and TRBJ2-1 for the parts outside the CDR3, the full variable domain is DTGVSQNPRHKITKRGQNVTFRCDPISEHNRLYWYRQTLGQGPEFLTYFQNEAQLEKSRLLSDRFSAERPKGSFSTLEIQRTEQGDSAMYLCASSGSSHNEQFFGPGTRLTVL.

CDR3 bases: TGTGCCAGCAGTTTTGGGACTAGCGGGAGCTCCTACAATGAGCAGTTCTTC. Translated, it gives CASSFGTSGSSYNEQFF. The chain couples TRBV28 to TRBJ2-1; 14 bases agree with TRBD2. The V gene's germline CDR1 is MDHEN and CDR2 SYDVKM. The CDR3 is 17 residues long. J gave up 0 bases and V 3 bases, and 1 base lay outside the gene matches.

This sequence joins TRBV5-1 and TRBJ1-6; D ambiguous. CDR3 length equals 15 residues. Germline loops: CDR1 SGHRS, CDR2 YFSETQ. Trimming took off 4 bases at V and 6 bases at J, with 14 bases between the two ends. The CDR3 protein is CASSPGGPANSPLHF. For the CDR3, the DNA is TGCGCCAGCAGCCCGGGCGGGCCTGCTAATTCACCCCTCCACTTT.

In the case of this clone: Mismatch with germline at one junction end may stem from a read error. Other nucleotide sequences in the sample specify the same CDR3. This chain connects TRBV5-5 to TRBJ2-2; perhaps TRBD2 as D (5 bases). In germline, CDR1 is SGHKS, CDR2 YYEKEE (reference sequence). This CDR3 is 15 amino acids long. CDR3 nucleotides: TGTGCCAGCAGTCCGGTAGCCAGCAGCACCGGGGAGTTGTTTTTT. Its protein product is CASSPVASSTGELFF.

The J gene is TRBJ1-3, the V gene TRBV27; TRBD1 aligns across 9 bases. Trimming at V came to 6 bases and at J to 1 base, leaving 19 bases not matched to a gene. Germline V gene lookup returns CDR1 MNHEY and CDR2 SMNVEV (reference sequence). CDR3 length equals 20 residues. Here the CDR3 reads CASSTRQGDLTSSSGNTIYF. The CDR3 DNA is TGTGCCAGCAGCACCAGACAGGGGGACTTAACTTCATCTTCTGGAAACACCATATATTTT.

The genes are TRBV4-3 and TRBJ2-2, with TRBD2 matching 9 bases. The CDR3 sequence is 17 residues long. J gave up 1 base and V 0 bases, and 3 bases lay outside the gene matches. Per the germline V gene, CDR1 is LGHNA and CDR2 is YSLEER. In DNA form, the CDR3 reads TGCGCCAGCAGCCAAGACCTAGCGGGGAGGAACACCGGGGAGCTGTTTTTT. The encoded protein is CASSQDLAGRNTGELFF.

The chain employs TRBV30 and TRBJ1-2; 11 positions agree with TRBD1. The CDR3 sequence is 13 residues long. Germline assignment: CDR1 GTSNPN and CDR2 SVGIG (reference sequence). Unmatched junction bases numbered 4, after V lost 4 bases and J lost 6 bases. The CDR3 DNA follows: TGTGCCTGGACCCGGGACAGGGGGGATGGCTACACCTTC. Its protein is CAWTRDRGDGYTF.